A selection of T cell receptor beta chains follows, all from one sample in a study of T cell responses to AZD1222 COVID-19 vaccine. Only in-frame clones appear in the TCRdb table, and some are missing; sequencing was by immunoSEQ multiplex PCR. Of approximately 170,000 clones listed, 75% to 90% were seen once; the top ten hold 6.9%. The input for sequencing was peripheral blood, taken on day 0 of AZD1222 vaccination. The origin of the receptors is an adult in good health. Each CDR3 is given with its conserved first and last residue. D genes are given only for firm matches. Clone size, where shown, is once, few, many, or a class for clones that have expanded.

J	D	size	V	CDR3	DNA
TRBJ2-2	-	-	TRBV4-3	CASGWEGETNTGELFF	TGCGCCAGTGGGTGGGAGGGGGAGACTAACACCGGGGAGCTGTTTTTT
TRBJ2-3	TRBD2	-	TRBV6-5	CASSWTSGTDTQYF	TGTGCCAGCAGTTGGACTAGCGGCACAGATACGCAGTATTTT
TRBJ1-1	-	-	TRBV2	CASSIAAEAFF	TGTGCCAGCAGTATCGCGGCCGAAGCTTTCTTT
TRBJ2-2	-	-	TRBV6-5	CACGMGYTGELFF	TGTGCCTGCGGAATGGGTTACACCGGGGAGCTGTTTTTT
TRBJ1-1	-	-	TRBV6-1	CASSEVRNEAFF	TGTGCCAGCAGTGAGGTCAGGAATGAAGCTTTCTTT
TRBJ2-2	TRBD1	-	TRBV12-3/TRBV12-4	CASSKQGEGELFF	TGTGCCAGCAGTAAACAGGGGGAAGGGGAGCTGTTTTTT
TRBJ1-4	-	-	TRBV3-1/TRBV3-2	CASSQVSVINEKLFF	TGTGCCAGCAGCCAAGTTTCGGTTATTAATGAAAAACTGTTTTTT
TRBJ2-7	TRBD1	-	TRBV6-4	CASTPEGQGAYEQYF	TGTGCCAGCACTCCGGAGGGACAGGGGGCCTACGAGCAGTACTTC
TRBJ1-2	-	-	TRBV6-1	CASSEVEGDSLYGYTF	TGTGCCAGCAGTGAAGTAGAGGGCGACAGCCTCTATGGCTACACCTTC
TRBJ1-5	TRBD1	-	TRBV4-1	CASSQRGQGGNQPQHF	TGCGCCAGCAGCCAAAGGGGACAGGGTGGCAATCAGCCCCAGCATTTT
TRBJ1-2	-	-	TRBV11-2	CASSSITRDWLGYTF	TGTGCCAGCAGCTCAATTACAAGGGATTGGCTCGGCTACACCTTC
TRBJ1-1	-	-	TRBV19	CASSPQEGGAFF	TGTGCCAGTAGTCCGCAAGAGGGGGGAGCTTTCTTT
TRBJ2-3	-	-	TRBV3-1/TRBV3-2	CASSLGVRTDTQYF	TGTGCCAGCAGCCTGGGGGTTAGGACAGATACGCAGTATTTT
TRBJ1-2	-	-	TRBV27	CANHSGGPQIPNYGYTF	TGTGCCAACCATTCTGGCGGGCCCCAAATCCCTAACTATGGCTACACCTTC
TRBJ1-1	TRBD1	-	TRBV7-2	CASSFGPGGDTEAFF	TGTGCCAGCAGTTTCGGACCAGGGGGGGACACTGAAGCTTTCTTT
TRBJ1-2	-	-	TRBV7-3	CASSLRQGGGYTF	TGTGCCAGCAGCTTAAGGCAGGGCGGCGGCTACACCTTC
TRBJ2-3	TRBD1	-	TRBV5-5	CASSNLGQGRDTQYF	TGTGCCAGCAGCAATCTGGGACAGGGGAGAGATACGCAGTATTTT
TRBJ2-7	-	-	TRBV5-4	CASSTTTRRRGFGEQYF	TGTGCCAGCAGCACCACCACCCGGCGCAGGGGCTTTGGCGAGCAGTACTTC
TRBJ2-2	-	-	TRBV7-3	CASSLSQGGITGELFF	TGTGCCAGCAGCCTCTCTCAGGGCGGTATCACCGGGGAGCTGTTTTTT
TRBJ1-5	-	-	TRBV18	CASSPGITDDQPQHF	TGTGCCAGCTCCCCCGGGATTACGGACGATCAGCCCCAGCATTTT
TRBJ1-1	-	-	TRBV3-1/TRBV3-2	CASSLERTADTEAFF	TGTGCCAGCAGCCTGGAAAGAACGGCGGACACTGAAGCTTTCTTT
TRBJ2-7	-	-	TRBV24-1	CATSDPKPTGVYEQYF	TGTGCCACCAGTGATCCAAAACCGACAGGAGTCTACGAGCAGTACTTC
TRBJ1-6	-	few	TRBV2	CASSGGGRRNSPLHF	TGTGCCAGCAGTGGGGGGGGCAGGAGAAATTCACCCCTCCACTTT
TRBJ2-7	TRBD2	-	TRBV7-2	CASSSSGGRGGDEQYF	TGTGCCAGCAGCTCAAGCGGGGGCAGGGGAGGGGACGAGCAGTACTTC
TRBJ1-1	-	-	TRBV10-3	CAISVGGNTEAFF	TGTGCCATCAGCGTAGGGGGGAACACTGAAGCTTTCTTT
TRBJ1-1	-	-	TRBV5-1	CASSLWTVDTEAFF	TGCGCCAGCAGCTTATGGACAGTAGACACTGAAGCTTTCTTT
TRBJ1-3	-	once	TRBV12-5	CASGLVSTGIGNTIYF	TGTGCTAGTGGTTTGGTATCCACAGGGATTGGAAACACCATATATTTT
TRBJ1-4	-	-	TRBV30	CAWRRDEKLFF	TGTGCCTGGAGACGGGATGAAAAACTGTTTTTT
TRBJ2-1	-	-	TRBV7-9	CASSLEAGVYNEQFF	TGTGCCAGCAGCTTAGAGGCAGGGGTCTACAATGAGCAGTTCTTC
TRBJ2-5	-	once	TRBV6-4	CASSDSYGLGETQYF	TGTGCCAGCAGTGACTCATACGGCTTGGGGGAGACCCAGTACTTC
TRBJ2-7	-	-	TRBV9	CASSVAGGDSYEQYF	TGTGCCAGCAGCGTAGCTGGAGGGGATTCCTACGAGCAGTACTTC
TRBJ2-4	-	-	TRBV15	CATSRVLSGLAKNIQYF	TGTGCCACCAGCAGAGTCCTGTCAGGGCTAGCCAAAAACATTCAGTACTTC
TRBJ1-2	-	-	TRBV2	CASSEALSRDGDGYTF	TGTGCCAGCAGTGAAGCGCTATCCAGGGATGGAGATGGCTACACCTTC
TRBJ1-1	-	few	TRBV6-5	CASSYGVSTEAFF	TGTGCCAGCAGTTACGGAGTGAGCACTGAAGCTTTCTTT
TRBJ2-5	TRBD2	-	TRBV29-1	CSVEDLERGVSETQYF	TGCAGCGTTGAAGATCTGGAGCGGGGGGTTTCAGAGACCCAGTACTTC
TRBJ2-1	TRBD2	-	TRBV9	CASSESGDYNEQFF	TGTGCCAGCAGCGAGAGCGGGGACTACAATGAGCAGTTCTTC
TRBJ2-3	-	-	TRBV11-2	CASSLVLGDIDTQYF	TGTGCCAGCAGCTTAGTACTAGGGGATATAGATACGCAGTATTTT
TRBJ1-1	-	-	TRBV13	CASSLGPLNTEAFF	TGTGCCAGCAGCTTAGGACCACTGAACACTGAAGCTTTCTTT
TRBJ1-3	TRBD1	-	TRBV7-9	CASSATGASGNTIYF	TGTGCCAGCAGCGCGACAGGGGCATCAGGAAACACCATATATTTT
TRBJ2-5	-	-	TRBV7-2	CASSLGLTGQAGYQETQYF	TGTGCCAGCAGCTTAGGTCTGACAGGGCAAGCGGGGTACCAAGAGACCCAGTACTTC
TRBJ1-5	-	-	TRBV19	CASSSPGTGARRRQPQHF	TGTGCCAGTAGTTCCCCCGGGACCGGAGCGCGTCGGCGTCAGCCCCAGCATTTT
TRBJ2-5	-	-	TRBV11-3	CASSPLGAKETQYF	TGTGCCAGCAGCCCGTTGGGGGCCAAAGAGACCCAGTACTTC
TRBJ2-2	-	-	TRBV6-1	CASSWGRNTGELFF	TGTGCCAGCAGTTGGGGACGGAACACCGGGGAGCTGTTTTTT
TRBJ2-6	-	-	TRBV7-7	CASSLGRTGANVLTF	TGTGCTAGCAGCTTAGGAAGAACCGGGGCCAACGTCCTGACTTTC
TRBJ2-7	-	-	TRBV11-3	CASSSRDRGYEQYF	TGTGCCAGCAGCTCAAGGGACCGGGGATACGAGCAGTACTTC
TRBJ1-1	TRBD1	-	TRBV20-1	CSAKDRGEAFF	TGCAGTGCTAAGGACAGGGGAGAAGCTTTCTTT